This T cell receptor (beta chain) was sequenced during a study of OX40 agonist ivuxolimab in advanced cancers. Background on the study: Dosing consisted of intravenous ivuxolimab at 0.01 to 10 mg/kg every 2 weeks. General observations from the study: There was clonal expansion of CD4+ and CD8+ blood T cells by week 6 at 0.1 to 3.0 mg/kg.

Clones were sequenced by immunoSEQ multiplex PCR, and TCRdb holds only the in-frame ones, with some missing. The table records 15,000 to 25,000 clones, around 80% of them present only once. Looked up from germline, CDR1 is LNHDA and CDR2 is SQIVND (reference sequence). Losses at the gene ends were 4 bases for V and 5 bases for J; bases not matched to a gene: 7. The CDR3 contains 17 residues. Worth noting for this clone: Its antigen is not identified.

The sequencing here drew on CD4+ or CD8+ T cells sorted from blood, taken in a trial of the OX40 agonist ivuxolimab. The TCR originated in an adult with an advanced solid tumor such as melanoma, head and neck, liver or kidney cancer. This sequence joins TRBV19 and TRBJ2-2, with 13 nucleotides matching TRBD2. The CDR3 nucleotides read TGTGCCAGTAGTAGACGAGGACTAGCGGGAGAAACCGGGGAGCTGTTTTTT. This translates into CASSRRGLAGETGELFF.